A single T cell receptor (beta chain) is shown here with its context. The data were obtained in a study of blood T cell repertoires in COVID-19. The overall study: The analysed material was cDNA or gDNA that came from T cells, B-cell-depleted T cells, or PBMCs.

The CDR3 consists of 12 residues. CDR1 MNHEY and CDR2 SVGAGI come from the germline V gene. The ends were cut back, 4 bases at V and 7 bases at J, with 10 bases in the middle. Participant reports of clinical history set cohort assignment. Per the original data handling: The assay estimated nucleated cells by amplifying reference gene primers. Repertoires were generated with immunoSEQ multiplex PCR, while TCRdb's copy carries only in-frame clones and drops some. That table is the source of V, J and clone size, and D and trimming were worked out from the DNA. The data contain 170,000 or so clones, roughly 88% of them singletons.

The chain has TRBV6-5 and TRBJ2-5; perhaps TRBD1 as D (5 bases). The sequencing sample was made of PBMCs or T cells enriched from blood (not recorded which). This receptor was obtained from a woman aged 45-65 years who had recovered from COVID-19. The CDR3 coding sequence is TGTGCCAGCAGTTGGGCGCAGGGGACCCAGTACTTC. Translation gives CASSWAQGTQYF.